The rows below give T cell receptor beta chains drawn from one sample of a study of blood T cell repertoires in COVID-19. TCRdb's copy holds only in-frame clones and misses some; the assay was immunoSEQ multiplex PCR. The table shows some 180,000 clones, with approximately 80% occurring only once. Sequences were obtained from peripheral blood. The origin of the receptors is a human donor in a cohort sampled during active COVID-19. The CDR3 runs from the conserved cysteine through the conserved F or W. A D gene is named only where the DNA matches it firmly. Clone size, where shown, is once, few, many, or a class for clones that have expanded.

abundance: -; j_gene: TRBJ1-1; d_gene: -; v_gene: TRBV12-3/TRBV12-4; CDR3aa: CASSLSVITEAFF; CDR3nt: TGTGCCAGCAGTTTGAGTGTGATCACTGAAGCTTTCTTT
abundance: -; j_gene: TRBJ2-2; d_gene: -; v_gene: TRBV3-1/TRBV3-2; CDR3aa: CASSRTLTGELFF; CDR3nt: TGTGCCAGCAGCAGGACTCTCACCGGGGAGCTGTTTTTT
abundance: -; j_gene: TRBJ1-2; d_gene: -; v_gene: TRBV5-4; CDR3aa: CASTVDSSTHGYTF; CDR3nt: TGTGCCAGCACAGTGGACTCCTCTACTCATGGCTACACCTTC
abundance: -; j_gene: TRBJ2-3; d_gene: -; v_gene: TRBV3-1/TRBV3-2; CDR3aa: CASSPRLTDTQYF; CDR3nt: TGTGCCAGCAGCCCTCGACTTACAGATACGCAGTATTTT
abundance: -; j_gene: TRBJ2-3; d_gene: TRBD1; v_gene: TRBV2; CDR3aa: CASSELSGGDSDTQYF; CDR3nt: TGTGCCAGCAGTGAACTTTCAGGGGGCGATTCTGATACGCAGTATTTT
abundance: -; j_gene: TRBJ1-1; d_gene: -; v_gene: TRBV7-3; CDR3aa: CASSAQGDTEAFF; CDR3nt: TGTGCCAGCAGTGCACAGGGCGACACTGAAGCTTTCTTT
abundance: -; j_gene: TRBJ2-1; d_gene: -; v_gene: TRBV9; CDR3aa: CASRGGVGEQFF; CDR3nt: TGTGCCAGCAGAGGAGGGGTTGGTGAGCAGTTCTTC
abundance: -; j_gene: TRBJ1-1; d_gene: -; v_gene: TRBV4-1; CDR3aa: CASSPRVRNTEAFF; CDR3nt: TGCGCCAGCAGCCCGAGGGTCAGGAACACTGAAGCTTTCTTT
abundance: -; j_gene: TRBJ1-2; d_gene: -; v_gene: TRBV11-2; CDR3aa: CASRPSTANYGYTF; CDR3nt: TGTGCCAGCAGACCCAGCACAGCTAACTATGGCTACACCTTC
abundance: -; j_gene: TRBJ2-1; d_gene: -; v_gene: TRBV19; CDR3aa: CASSMGTAYNEQFF; CDR3nt: TGTGCCAGTAGTATGGGGACTGCCTACAATGAGCAGTTCTTC
abundance: once; j_gene: TRBJ2-1; d_gene: TRBD1; v_gene: TRBV2; CDR3aa: CASSYRGRGSYNEQFF; CDR3nt: TGTGCCAGCAGTTACAGGGGGCGCGGCTCCTACAATGAGCAGTTCTTC
abundance: -; j_gene: TRBJ1-2; d_gene: -; v_gene: TRBV29-1; CDR3aa: CSGRTDKPHGYTF; CDR3nt: TGCAGCGGTCGGACAGATAAACCTCATGGCTACACCTTC
abundance: -; j_gene: TRBJ2-2; d_gene: TRBD2; v_gene: TRBV13; CDR3aa: CASSSKRLAGSTGELFF; CDR3nt: TGTGCCAGCAGCTCAAAACGACTAGCGGGGTCCACCGGGGAGCTGTTTTTT
abundance: -; j_gene: TRBJ2-7; d_gene: TRBD1; v_gene: TRBV4-2; CDR3aa: CASSRNTGQGRHYEQYF; CDR3nt: TGTGCCAGCAGCCGTAACACAGGACAGGGGCGCCACTACGAGCAGTACTTC
abundance: -; j_gene: TRBJ2-3; d_gene: -; v_gene: TRBV12-3/TRBV12-4; CDR3aa: CASSRGSTDTQYF; CDR3nt: TGTGCCAGCAGTAGAGGAAGCACAGATACGCAGTATTTT
abundance: -; j_gene: TRBJ1-5; d_gene: TRBD1; v_gene: TRBV19; CDR3aa: CASTDRGSAAQHF; CDR3nt: TGTGCCAGTACCGACAGGGGGTCCGCAGCCCAGCATTTT
abundance: -; j_gene: TRBJ2-5; d_gene: -; v_gene: TRBV27; CDR3aa: CASSLSRQETQYF; CDR3nt: TGTGCCAGCAGTTTATCCAGACAAGAGACCCAGTACTTC
abundance: once; j_gene: TRBJ1-5; d_gene: -; v_gene: TRBV9; CDR3aa: CASSVGELNQPQHF; CDR3nt: TGTGCCAGCAGCGTAGGAGAGTTAAATCAGCCCCAGCATTTT
abundance: -; j_gene: TRBJ1-2; d_gene: TRBD1; v_gene: TRBV11-1; CDR3aa: CASSPPGDRTGYTF; CDR3nt: TGTGCCAGCAGCCCACCCGGGGACAGAACTGGCTACACCTTC
abundance: -; j_gene: TRBJ2-7; d_gene: -; v_gene: TRBV10-3; CDR3aa: CAISSFTYEQYF; CDR3nt: TGTGCCATCAGCAGTTTCACCTACGAGCAGTACTTC
abundance: -; j_gene: TRBJ1-2; d_gene: TRBD1; v_gene: TRBV28; CDR3aa: CASNPQGWDGYTF; CDR3nt: TGTGCCAGCAATCCACAGGGGTGGGATGGCTACACCTTC
abundance: -; j_gene: TRBJ2-1; d_gene: TRBD2; v_gene: TRBV3-1/TRBV3-2; CDR3aa: CASSLLGGTSGGKQFF; CDR3nt: TGTGCCAGCAGCCTCCTAGGCGGGACTAGCGGGGGGAAGCAGTTCTTC
abundance: -; j_gene: TRBJ1-2; d_gene: -; v_gene: TRBV25-1; CDR3aa: CASSAGVINYGYTF; CDR3nt: TGTGCCAGCAGTGCCGGGGTCATTAACTATGGCTACACCTTC
abundance: -; j_gene: TRBJ1-1; d_gene: -; v_gene: TRBV5-1; CDR3aa: CASTITGNTEAFF; CDR3nt: TGCGCCAGCACCATTACAGGGAACACTGAAGCTTTCTTT
abundance: -; j_gene: TRBJ1-2; d_gene: -; v_gene: TRBV12-3/TRBV12-4; CDR3aa: CASSRPGSYGYTF; CDR3nt: TGTGCCAGCAGCCGGCCCGGGTCCTATGGCTACACCTTC
abundance: -; j_gene: TRBJ1-4; d_gene: -; v_gene: TRBV7-6; CDR3aa: CASSPGVGDNEKLFF; CDR3nt: TGTGCCAGCAGCCCAGGGGTGGGAGATAATGAAAAACTGTTTTTT
abundance: -; j_gene: TRBJ2-5; d_gene: TRBD1; v_gene: TRBV7-8; CDR3aa: CASSFPGTGAETQYF; CDR3nt: TGTGCCAGCAGCTTCCCCGGGACAGGGGCCGAGACCCAGTACTTC
abundance: -; j_gene: TRBJ1-2; d_gene: -; v_gene: TRBV14; CDR3aa: CASSQDPIGTTIPYGYTF; CDR3nt: TGTGCCAGCAGCCAAGATCCTATAGGGACAACGATCCCCTATGGCTACACCTTC
abundance: few; j_gene: TRBJ2-1; d_gene: -; v_gene: TRBV6-1; CDR3aa: CASSDRVYNEQFF; CDR3nt: TGTGCCAGCAGTGACAGGGTTTACAATGAGCAGTTCTTC
abundance: -; j_gene: TRBJ2-1; d_gene: TRBD2; v_gene: TRBV19; CDR3aa: CASSPTSGGRNEQFF; CDR3nt: TGTGCCAGTAGTCCCACTAGCGGGGGGAGGAATGAGCAGTTCTTC
abundance: -; j_gene: TRBJ2-7; d_gene: TRBD1; v_gene: TRBV15; CDR3aa: CATSRDGGLLGGGYEQYF; CDR3nt: TGTGCCACCAGCAGAGATGGAGGCCTTTTAGGGGGCGGCTACGAGCAGTACTTC
abundance: -; j_gene: TRBJ1-2; d_gene: TRBD1; v_gene: TRBV7-8; CDR3aa: CASSTGVYGYTF; CDR3nt: TGTGCCAGCAGCACAGGGGTCTATGGCTACACCTTC
abundance: -; j_gene: TRBJ2-7; d_gene: TRBD2; v_gene: TRBV5-6; CDR3aa: CASGPAGGWSEQYF; CDR3nt: TGTGCCAGCGGACCAGCGGGGGGATGGTCCGAGCAGTACTTC
abundance: few; j_gene: TRBJ2-4; d_gene: -; v_gene: TRBV5-4; CDR3aa: CASSFATAPYGAKNIQYF; CDR3nt: TGTGCCAGCAGCTTCGCGACAGCCCCCTATGGGGCCAAAAACATTCAGTACTTC
abundance: -; j_gene: TRBJ1-2; d_gene: -; v_gene: TRBV5-1; CDR3aa: CASSQDSGRDDGYTF; CDR3nt: TGCGCCAGCAGCCAAGACAGCGGGCGCGACGATGGCTACACCTTC
abundance: -; j_gene: TRBJ2-1; d_gene: TRBD2; v_gene: TRBV27; CDR3aa: CASSFLAGSLYNEQFF; CDR3nt: TGTGCCAGCAGTTTTCTAGCGGGGTCCCTCTACAATGAGCAGTTCTTC
abundance: -; j_gene: TRBJ2-7; d_gene: TRBD2; v_gene: TRBV5-4; CDR3aa: CASSLVHLAGTYEQYF; CDR3nt: TGTGCCAGCAGCTTGGTTCACCTAGCGGGCACCTACGAGCAGTACTTC
abundance: once; j_gene: TRBJ2-3; d_gene: TRBD2; v_gene: TRBV3-1/TRBV3-2; CDR3aa: CASSQDVGLAGGSSTDTQYF; CDR3nt: TGTGCCAGCAGCCAAGATGTCGGACTAGCGGGGGGGAGTAGCACAGATACGCAGTATTTT
abundance: few; j_gene: TRBJ2-1; d_gene: TRBD2; v_gene: TRBV27; CDR3aa: CASRERLAGGPGEQFF; CDR3nt: TGTGCCAGCAGGGAGCGACTAGCGGGGGGGCCCGGTGAGCAGTTCTTC
abundance: once; j_gene: TRBJ1-2; d_gene: -; v_gene: TRBV19; CDR3aa: CASSIQTGWGYGYTF; CDR3nt: TGTGCCAGTAGTATACAAACAGGGTGGGGCTATGGCTACACCTTC
abundance: -; j_gene: TRBJ2-7; d_gene: -; v_gene: TRBV2; CDR3aa: CASSAGLGISSYEQYF; CDR3nt: TGTGCCAGCAGTGCAGGTTTGGGTATTAGCTCCTACGAGCAGTACTTC
abundance: -; j_gene: TRBJ1-1; d_gene: -; v_gene: TRBV7-9; CDR3aa: CASSLAVGGGGTEAFF; CDR3nt: TGTGCCAGCAGCTTAGCTGTTGGCGGGGGCGGTACTGAAGCTTTCTTT
abundance: -; j_gene: TRBJ2-2; d_gene: TRBD1; v_gene: TRBV7-9; CDR3aa: CASSLRQGNTGELFF; CDR3nt: TGTGCCAGCAGCCTTCGACAGGGAAACACCGGGGAGCTGTTTTTT
abundance: -; j_gene: TRBJ1-6; d_gene: -; v_gene: TRBV19; CDR3aa: CASRPQGQRSPLHF; CDR3nt: TGTGCCAGTAGACCCCAGGGCCAACGGTCACCCCTCCACTTT
abundance: -; j_gene: TRBJ2-3; d_gene: TRBD1; v_gene: TRBV6-5; CDR3aa: CASSTGTGADTQYF; CDR3nt: TGTGCCAGCAGTACTGGGACAGGGGCAGATACGCAGTATTTT
abundance: -; j_gene: TRBJ2-7; d_gene: TRBD1; v_gene: TRBV29-1; CDR3aa: CSAQDRGGSYEQYF; CDR3nt: TGCAGCGCACAAGACAGGGGGGGTTCCTACGAGCAGTACTTC
abundance: -; j_gene: TRBJ1-6; d_gene: TRBD1; v_gene: TRBV27; CDR3aa: CASSVLGQGDSPLHF; CDR3nt: TGTGCCAGCAGTGTTTTGGGACAGGGTGATTCACCCCTCCACTTT
abundance: once; j_gene: TRBJ2-7; d_gene: -; v_gene: TRBV4-1; CDR3aa: CASSPLLGQFPYEQYF; CDR3nt: TGCGCCAGCAGCCCCCTTCTTGGACAGTTTCCCTACGAGCAGTACTTC
abundance: -; j_gene: TRBJ2-1; d_gene: -; v_gene: TRBV2; CDR3aa: CASKGGGAGEFSYNEQFF; CDR3nt: TGTGCCAGCAAGGGTGGAGGTGCAGGAGAGTTCTCCTACAATGAGCAGTTCTTC
abundance: few; j_gene: TRBJ2-5; d_gene: TRBD2; v_gene: TRBV4-1; CDR3aa: CASSQAVAGAQETQYF; CDR3nt: TGCGCCAGCAGCCAAGCCGTAGCGGGGGCCCAAGAGACCCAGTACTTC
abundance: -; j_gene: TRBJ2-5; d_gene: -; v_gene: TRBV6-5; CDR3aa: CASSPEQETQYF; CDR3nt: TGTGCCAGCAGTCCCGAGCAAGAGACCCAGTACTTC
abundance: few; j_gene: TRBJ1-3; d_gene: TRBD1; v_gene: TRBV6-5; CDR3aa: CASRGTEKNTIYF; CDR3nt: TGTGCCAGCAGGGGGACAGAGAAAAACACCATATATTTT
abundance: -; j_gene: TRBJ2-1; d_gene: -; v_gene: TRBV2; CDR3aa: CASSETGSSYNEQFF; CDR3nt: TGTGCCAGCAGTGAAACAGGGTCGTCCTACAATGAGCAGTTCTTC
abundance: few; j_gene: TRBJ1-4; d_gene: -; v_gene: TRBV9; CDR3aa: CASSVRGTDEKLFF; CDR3nt: TGTGCCAGCAGCGTAAGGGGGACCGATGAAAAACTGTTTTTT
abundance: -; j_gene: TRBJ1-1; d_gene: TRBD1; v_gene: TRBV19; CDR3aa: CASSMSDRGEAFF; CDR3nt: TGTGCCAGTAGTATGTCCGACAGGGGTGAAGCTTTCTTT
abundance: -; j_gene: TRBJ1-1; d_gene: -; v_gene: TRBV10-1; CDR3aa: CASSESGDGTEAFF; CDR3nt: TGCGCCAGCAGTGAGTCTGGAGACGGCACTGAAGCTTTCTTT
abundance: -; j_gene: TRBJ1-4; d_gene: -; v_gene: TRBV19; CDR3aa: CASSIGTVRGFF; CDR3nt: TGTGCCAGTAGTATAGGGACAGTAAGGGGGTTTTTT
abundance: -; j_gene: TRBJ1-4; d_gene: TRBD1; v_gene: TRBV6-5; CDR3aa: CATRQGADEKLFF; CDR3nt: TGTGCCACCCGACAGGGGGCGGATGAAAAACTGTTTTTT